The next 15 T cell receptor beta chains were all read from a single sample in a study of T-cell reconstitution after alpha-beta-depleted transplantation in children. Unique molecular identifiers were used in preparing the TCRbeta library. MiXCR was run by TCRdb on the PCR reads, yielding one entry per CDR3 protein. The repertoire holds about 240,000 distinct CDR3 sequences, with over 20% as singletons. Material: PBMCs, obtained before TCRalphabeta/CD19-depleted stem cell transplant. Source of these receptors: a girl aged 2-10 years with Fanconi anemia, due to receive a stem cell transplant.

Many counts were recorded for this clonotype. The chain is built from TRBV30 and TRBJ1-6; D uncertain. The CDR3 contains 13 residues. Trimming took off 5 bases at V and 4 bases at J, with 9 bases between the two ends. Germline V gene data show CDR1 as GTSNPN and CDR2 as SVGIG (reference sequence). DNA for the CDR3: TGTGCCTGGTGCTCGCAGTATAATTCACCCCTCCACTTT. It is translated as CAWCSQYNSPLHF.

The rearrangement links TRBV20-1 to TRBJ2-1, with D uncertain. CDR1 is DFQATT and CDR2 is SNEGSKA in the germline V gene (reference sequence). The CDR3 runs 13 residues. Between the trimmed V and J ends, which lost 3 bases and 2 bases, there was a span of 8 bases. CDR3: CSASSTAYNEQFF. The CDR3 coding sequence is TGCAGTGCTAGCTCCACCGCCTACAATGAGCAGTTCTTC.

This clonotype was observed at least ten times. CDR3 bases: TGTGCCAGCAGTTCGGGACATCTCTACGAGCAGTACTTC. Translation: CASSSGHLYEQYF. The chain links TRBV12-3 or TRBV12-4 to TRBJ2-7; a possible D gene is TRBD1 (6 bases). The CDR3 is 13 amino acids. Trimming cost V 4 bases and J 3 bases, with 10 bases left between them.

This clonotype appeared many times. In DNA, the CDR3 is TGCAGCGTTGATCAGGCAGTCACCGGGGAGCTGTTTTTT. This codes for CSVDQAVTGELFF. The gene calls are TRBV29-1 and TRBJ2-2; D unclear. The CDR3 totals 13 residues. CDR1 and CDR2 from the germline V gene are SQVTM and ANQGSEA. V dropped 3 bases and J dropped 4 bases, with 9 bases sitting between them.

This clonotype was counted many times. The chain combines TRBV20-1 with TRBJ2-6; 11 bases are a match to TRBD1. The CDR3 totals 17 residues. CDR1 and CDR2 from the germline V gene are DFQATT and SNEGSKA (reference sequence). The ends lost 6 bases at V and 0 bases at J; junction bases unmatched: 7. CDR3 bases: TGCAGTGCCCGACGGGGGACAGGGGGCTCTGGGGCCAACGTCCTGACTTTC. Its translation: CSARRGTGGSGANVLTF.

This clonotype occurred many times. The V call is TRBV29-1, the J call TRBJ1-2; TRBD1 matches 10 bases. The CDR3 loop spans 13 amino acids. CDR1 is SQVTM and CDR2 is ANQGSEA in the germline V gene. V shed 7 bases and J 3 bases; nucleotides not matched to a gene: 5. For the CDR3, the DNA is TGCAGCGCAGGGGACAGGGGAGACTATGGCTACACCTTC. This sequence encodes CSAGDRGDYGYTF.

The chain combines TRBV6-5 with TRBJ1-1, with a possible D match to TRBD1 (6 bases). V was shortened by 6 bases and J by 3 bases, with 11 bases between the two germline ends. CDR3 length equals 13 residues. Germline values: CDR1 MNHEY, CDR2 SVGAGI. CDR3 protein: CASSAGAHTEAFF. The DNA of the CDR3 is TGTGCCAGCAGCGCAGGGGCCCACACTGAAGCTTTCTTT.

The chain links TRBV30 to TRBJ2-1, with D possibly being TRBD2 (5 bases). This CDR3 has 12 amino acids. V was trimmed by 3 bases and J by 15 bases, leaving 18 bases between them. Germline-derived CDR1 and CDR2 are GTSNPN and SVGIG (reference sequence). The CDR3 DNA reads TGTGCCTGGAGGCCTACTAGTTGGGGTCTGTTCTTC. Protein product: CAWRPTSWGLFF.

CDR3 DNA: TGCAGTGCTCGATCGGGCTCACCAACCGCCTACAATGAGCAGTTCTTC. Protein product: CSARSGSPTAYNEQFF. This sequence joins TRBV20-1 and TRBJ2-1; D is uncertain. The CDR3 is made up of 16 amino acids. Germline CDR1 DFQATT, CDR2 SNEGSKA (reference sequence). V shed 5 bases and J shed 2 bases, with 19 bases lying between them.

This clonotype occurred many times. The chain joins TRBV20-1 to TRBJ2-2; 9 bases are a match to TRBD1. Germline V lookup: CDR1 DFQATT, CDR2 SNEGSKA (reference sequence). CDR3 length equals 15 residues. V dropped 2 bases and J dropped 4; count of bases not matched to a gene: 5. CDR3 protein: CSARKQTGGTGELFF. The CDR3 coding sequence is TGCAGTGCTAGAAAACAGACAGGGGGCACCGGGGAGCTGTTTTTT.

The chain employs TRBV19 and TRBJ2-7, with 7 bases matching TRBD2. V dropped 5 bases and J dropped 0; count of bases not matched to a gene: 7. The germline CDR1 and CDR2 sequences are LNHDA and SQIVND (reference sequence). The length of the CDR3 is 15 residues. The CDR3 DNA reads as TGTGCCAGTAGTCCCGCTAGCGGACACTCCTACGAGCAGTACTTC. Translating it yields CASSPASGHSYEQYF.

This clonotype was recorded a few times. The gene calls are TRBV7-8 and TRBJ2-1, with D perhaps being TRBD1 or TRBD2 (5 bases each). The CDR3 runs 15 residues. The germline V and J ends were trimmed by 5 bases and 2 bases, with 13 bases remaining between them. Germline CDR1 and CDR2: SGHVS and FQNEAQ. CDR3 region: CASSPGARPYNEQFF. The CDR3 bases are TGTGCCAGCAGCCCCGGGGCCCGGCCCTACAATGAGCAGTTCTTC.

This clonotype was counted many times. V is TRBV7-2 and J is TRBJ2-7; D not resolved. CDR1 SGHTA and CDR2 FQGNSA come from the germline V gene. The V and J ends lost 1 base and 6 bases respectively, with 7 bases between them. The CDR3 is 12 amino acids. CDR3 bases: TGTGCCAGCAGCTTAGATGTAGTCGAGCAGTACTTC. This codes for CASSLDVVEQYF.

This clonotype was seen ten or more times. The chain carries TRBV6-1 and TRBJ1-6; D gene uncertain. The CDR3 spans 14 residues. Per the germline V gene, CDR1 is MNHNS and CDR2 is SASEGT. With 10 bases removed from V and 10 bases from J, the gap between germline ends came to 20 bases. In DNA form, the CDR3 reads TGTGCCACACCCCCCCGGGAGGCGGGATCACCCCTCCACTTT. Translated, it gives CATPPREAGSPLHF.

Details on this clonotype: The limits of the CDR3 on the DNA are not certain, so only TCRdb's listed CDR3 is given. The genes are TRBV23-1 and TRBJ2-2; TRBD1 is the table's D call, not checked against the DNA. TRBV23-1 is known as an ORF, though its function is uncertain. The CDR3 numbers 18 amino acids, ends counted. CDR3 residues: CASSQSRAWGVDRGAVFF.